The 5 T cell receptor beta chains given below trace back to one sample, sequenced in a study of long-term antiretroviral therapy in people with HIV. Runs used v3.0 of the immunoSEQ assay and were done at survey level. Generated by immunoSEQ multiplex PCR, the TCRdb table keeps only in-frame clones and is missing some. The top ten clones hold around 5.9% of a sample with about 35,000 clones, under 85% of them seen once. Sequencing was performed on unsorted PBMCs, taken 1 year after starting antiretroviral therapy. These TCRs come from a man aged 18 to 30 with HIV.

This clone showed up just once. The chain employs TRBV4-3 and TRBJ2-5; TRBD1 might be the D (6 bases). The CDR3 extends over 13 amino acids. Deletions cut 4 bases from V and 3 bases from J, with 9 bases between. Germline V CDR1 and CDR2: LGHNA, YSLEER. CDR3 loop: CASSPDRKETQYF. CDR3 bases: TGCGCCAGCAGCCCGGACAGAAAAGAGACCCAGTACTTC.

This chain links TRBV19 with TRBJ2-1, with a possible D match to TRBD2 (6 bases). This CDR3 comprises 13 residues. Trimming took 7 bases from V and 7 from J, leaving 14 bases between them. Germline values: CDR1 LNHDA, CDR2 SQIVND (reference sequence). This chain's CDR3 is CASKAREINEQFF. The CDR3 DNA reads TGTGCCAGTAAAGCACGGGAGATTAATGAGCAGTTCTTC.

The gene calls are TRBV28 and TRBJ2-7; TRBD2 agrees at 8 bases. V shed 3 bases, J shed 4 bases, and the junction held 5 bases outside the gene matches. This CDR3 has 14 residues. Germline CDR1 is MDHEN and CDR2 is SYDVKM. The CDR3 protein is CASSFPGGDYEQYF. CDR3 nucleotides: TGTGCCAGCAGTTTCCCGGGGGGGGATTACGAGCAGTACTTC.

The genes are TRBV6-5 and TRBJ2-1, with D perhaps matching TRBD2 (5 bases). There are 15 residues in the CDR3. Trimming left V 0 bases short and J 9 bases short, with 15 bases between. Germline-derived CDR1 and CDR2 are MNHEY and SVGAGI. CDR3 in DNA: TGTGCCAGCAGTTACTCACTAGTACTGGGTGGTGAGCAGTTCTTC. This codes for CASSYSLVLGGEQFF.

With regard to this clone: The junction shows a germline mismatch at one end, possibly a read error. The gene calls are TRBV2 and TRBJ1-1; no definite D call. Germline assignment: CDR1 SNHLY and CDR2 FYNNEI. This CDR3 comprises 13 residues. The CDR3 spells CASREGLPTEAFF. The CDR3 coding sequence is TGTGCCAGCAGGGAAGGACTGCCCACTGAAGCTTTCTTT.